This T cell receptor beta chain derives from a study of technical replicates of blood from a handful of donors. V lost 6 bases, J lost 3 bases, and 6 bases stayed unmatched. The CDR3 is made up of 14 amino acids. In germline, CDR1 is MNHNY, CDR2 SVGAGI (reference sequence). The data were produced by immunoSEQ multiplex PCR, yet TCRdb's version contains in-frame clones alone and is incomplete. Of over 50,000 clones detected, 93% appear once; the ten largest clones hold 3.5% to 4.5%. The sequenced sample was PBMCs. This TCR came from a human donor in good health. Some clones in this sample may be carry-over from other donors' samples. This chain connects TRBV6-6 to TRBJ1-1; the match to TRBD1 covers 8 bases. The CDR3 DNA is TGTGCCAGCAGGACGGGACAGGCGTACACTGAAGCTTTCTTT. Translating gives CASRTGQAYTEAFF.